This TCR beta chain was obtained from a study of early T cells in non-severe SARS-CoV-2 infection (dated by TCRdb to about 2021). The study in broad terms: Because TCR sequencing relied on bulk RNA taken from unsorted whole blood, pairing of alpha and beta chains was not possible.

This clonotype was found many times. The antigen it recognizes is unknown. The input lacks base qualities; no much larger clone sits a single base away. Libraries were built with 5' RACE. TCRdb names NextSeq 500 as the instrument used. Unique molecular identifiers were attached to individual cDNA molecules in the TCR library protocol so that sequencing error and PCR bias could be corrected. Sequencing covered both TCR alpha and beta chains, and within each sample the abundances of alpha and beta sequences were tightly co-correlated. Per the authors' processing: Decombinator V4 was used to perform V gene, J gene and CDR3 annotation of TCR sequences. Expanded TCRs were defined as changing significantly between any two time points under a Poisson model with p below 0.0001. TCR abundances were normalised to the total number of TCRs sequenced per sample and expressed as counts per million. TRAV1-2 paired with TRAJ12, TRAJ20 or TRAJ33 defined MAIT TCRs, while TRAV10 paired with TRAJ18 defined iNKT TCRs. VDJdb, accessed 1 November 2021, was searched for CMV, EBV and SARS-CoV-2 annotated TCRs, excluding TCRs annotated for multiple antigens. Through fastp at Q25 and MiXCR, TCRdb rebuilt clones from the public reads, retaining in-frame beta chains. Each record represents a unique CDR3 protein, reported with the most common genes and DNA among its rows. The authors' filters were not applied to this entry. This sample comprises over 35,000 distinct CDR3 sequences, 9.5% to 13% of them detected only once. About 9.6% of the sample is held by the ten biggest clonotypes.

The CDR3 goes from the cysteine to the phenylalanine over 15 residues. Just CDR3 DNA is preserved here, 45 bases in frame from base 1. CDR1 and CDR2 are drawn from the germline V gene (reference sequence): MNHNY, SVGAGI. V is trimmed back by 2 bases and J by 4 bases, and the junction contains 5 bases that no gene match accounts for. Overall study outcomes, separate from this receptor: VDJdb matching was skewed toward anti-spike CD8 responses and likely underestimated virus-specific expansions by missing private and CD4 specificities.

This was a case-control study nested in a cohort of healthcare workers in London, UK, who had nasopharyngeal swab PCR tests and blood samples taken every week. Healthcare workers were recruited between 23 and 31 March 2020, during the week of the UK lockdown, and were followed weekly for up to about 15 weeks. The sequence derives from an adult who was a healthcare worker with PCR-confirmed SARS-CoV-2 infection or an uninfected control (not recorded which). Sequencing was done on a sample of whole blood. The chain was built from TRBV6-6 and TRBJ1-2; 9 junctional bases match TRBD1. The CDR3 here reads CASSYPRTGAYGYTF. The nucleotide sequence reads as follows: TGTGCCAGCAGTTACCCTCGGACAGGGGCCTATGGCTACACCTTC.